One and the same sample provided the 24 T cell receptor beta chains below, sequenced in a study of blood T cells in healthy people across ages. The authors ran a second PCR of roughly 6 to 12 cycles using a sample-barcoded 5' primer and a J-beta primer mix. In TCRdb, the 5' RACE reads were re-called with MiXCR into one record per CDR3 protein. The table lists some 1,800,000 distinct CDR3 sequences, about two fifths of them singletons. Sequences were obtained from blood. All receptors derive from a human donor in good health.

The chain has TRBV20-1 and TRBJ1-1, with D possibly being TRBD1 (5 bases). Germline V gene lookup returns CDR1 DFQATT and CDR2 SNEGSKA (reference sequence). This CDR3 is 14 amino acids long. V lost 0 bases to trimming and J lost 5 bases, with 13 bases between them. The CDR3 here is CSAREGEWRTEAFF. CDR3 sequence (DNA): TGCAGTGCTAGAGAGGGGGAGTGGAGGACTGAAGCTTTCTTT.

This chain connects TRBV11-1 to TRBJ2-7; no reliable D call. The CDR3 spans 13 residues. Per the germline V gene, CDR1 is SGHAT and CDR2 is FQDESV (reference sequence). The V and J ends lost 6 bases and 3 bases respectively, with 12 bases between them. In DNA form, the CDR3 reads TGTGCCAGCAGTTTTCCACCTCGCTACGAGCAGTACTTC. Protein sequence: CASSFPPRYEQYF.

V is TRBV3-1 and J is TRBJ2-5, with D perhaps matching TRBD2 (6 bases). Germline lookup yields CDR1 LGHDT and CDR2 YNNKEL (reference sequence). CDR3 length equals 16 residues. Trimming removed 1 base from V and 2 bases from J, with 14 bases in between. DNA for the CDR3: TGTGCCAGCAGCCAAGCTTCTTTAGCGGTACAAGAGACCCAGTACTTC. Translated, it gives CASSQASLAVQETQYF.

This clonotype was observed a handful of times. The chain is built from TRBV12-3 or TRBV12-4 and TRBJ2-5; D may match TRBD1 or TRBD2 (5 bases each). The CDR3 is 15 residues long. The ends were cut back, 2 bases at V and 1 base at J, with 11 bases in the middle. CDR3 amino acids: CASSLPGTTQETQYF. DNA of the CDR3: TGTGCCAGCAGTTTACCCGGGACCACCCAAGAGACCCAGTACTTC.

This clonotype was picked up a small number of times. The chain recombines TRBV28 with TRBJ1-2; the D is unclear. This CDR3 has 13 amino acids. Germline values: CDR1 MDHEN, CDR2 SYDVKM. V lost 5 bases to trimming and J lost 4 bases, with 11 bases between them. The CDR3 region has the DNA TGTGCCAGCAGTCCGGCCGAGGGCTATGGCTACACCTTC. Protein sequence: CASSPAEGYGYTF.

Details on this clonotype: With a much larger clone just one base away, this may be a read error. The DNA for the CDR3 is TGCGCCGGCAGCTTGTATAGGTCTACAGATACGCAGTATTTT. Amino acids: CAGSLYRSTDTQYF. The rearrangement links TRBV5-1 to TRBJ2-3; D remains unclear. This CDR3 contains 14 residues. The germline V gene has CDR1 SGHRS and CDR2 YFSETQ.

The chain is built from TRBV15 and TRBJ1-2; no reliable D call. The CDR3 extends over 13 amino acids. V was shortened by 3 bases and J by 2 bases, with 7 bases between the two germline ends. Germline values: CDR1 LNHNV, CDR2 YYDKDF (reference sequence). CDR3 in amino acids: CATSRGGNYGYTF. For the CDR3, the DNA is TGTGCCACCAGCAGGGGAGGGAACTATGGCTACACCTTC. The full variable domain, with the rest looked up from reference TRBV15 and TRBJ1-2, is DAMVIQNPRYQVTQFGKPVTLSCSQTLNHNVMYWYQQKSSQAPKLLFHYYDKDFNNEADTPDNFQSRRPNTSFCFLDIRSPGLGDTAMYLCATSRGGNYGYTFGSGTRLTVV.

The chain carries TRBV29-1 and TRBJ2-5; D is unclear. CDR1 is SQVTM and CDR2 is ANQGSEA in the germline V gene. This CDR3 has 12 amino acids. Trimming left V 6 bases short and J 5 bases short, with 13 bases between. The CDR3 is CSVTDGVETQYF. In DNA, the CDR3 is TGCAGCGTGACGGATGGGGTTGAGACCCAGTACTTC.

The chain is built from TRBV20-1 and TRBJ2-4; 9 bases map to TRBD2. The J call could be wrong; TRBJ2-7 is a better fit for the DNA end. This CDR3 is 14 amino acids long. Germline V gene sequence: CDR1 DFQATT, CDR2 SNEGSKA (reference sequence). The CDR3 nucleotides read TGCAGTGCTGGAGGGACTAGCATTTTCCACGAGCAGTACTTC. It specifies CSAGGTSIFHEQYF.

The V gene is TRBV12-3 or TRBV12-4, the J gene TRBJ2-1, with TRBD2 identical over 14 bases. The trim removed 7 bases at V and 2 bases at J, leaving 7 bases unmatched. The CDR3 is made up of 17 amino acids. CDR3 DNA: TGTGCCAGCAACCCCGGACTAGCGGGGGGAACCTACAATGAGCAGTTCTTC. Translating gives CASNPGLAGGTYNEQFF.

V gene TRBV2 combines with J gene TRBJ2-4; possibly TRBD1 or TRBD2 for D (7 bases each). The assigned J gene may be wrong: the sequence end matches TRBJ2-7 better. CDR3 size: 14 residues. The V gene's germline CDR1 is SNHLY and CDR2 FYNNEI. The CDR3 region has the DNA TGTGCCAGCAGGGGGGCAGGGGGGGTCTACGAGCAGTACTTC. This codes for CASRGAGGVYEQYF.

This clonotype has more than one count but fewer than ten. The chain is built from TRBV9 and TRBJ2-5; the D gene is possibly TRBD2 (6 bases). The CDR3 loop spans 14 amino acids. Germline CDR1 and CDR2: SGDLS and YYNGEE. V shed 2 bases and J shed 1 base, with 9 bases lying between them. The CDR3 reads CASSVMGGQETQYF. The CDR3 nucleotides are TGTGCCAGCAGCGTCATGGGGGGCCAAGAGACCCAGTACTTC.

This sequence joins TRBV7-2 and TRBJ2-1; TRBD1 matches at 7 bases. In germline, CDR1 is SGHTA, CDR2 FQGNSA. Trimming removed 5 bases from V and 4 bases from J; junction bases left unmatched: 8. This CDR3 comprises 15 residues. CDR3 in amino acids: CASSQGGQRYNEQFF. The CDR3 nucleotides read TGTGCCAGCAGCCAAGGGGGACAGCGATACAATGAGCAGTTCTTC.

The CDR3: CASSLPANNQPQHF. CDR3 bases: TGTGCCAGCAGCTTACCAGCTAACAATCAGCCCCAGCATTTT. The rearrangement links TRBV7-9 to TRBJ1-5; D ambiguous. Deletions cut 2 bases from V and 3 bases from J, with 8 bases between. The germline CDR1 and CDR2 sequences are SEHNR and FQNEAQ (reference sequence). This CDR3 region has 14 residues.

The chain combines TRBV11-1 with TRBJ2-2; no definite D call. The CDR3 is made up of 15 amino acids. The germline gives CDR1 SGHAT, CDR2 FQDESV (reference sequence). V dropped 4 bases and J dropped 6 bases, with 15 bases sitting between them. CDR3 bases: TGTGCCAGCAGCTCTCAGAGCCCTGACTCCGGGGAGCTGTTTTTT. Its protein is CASSSQSPDSGELFF.

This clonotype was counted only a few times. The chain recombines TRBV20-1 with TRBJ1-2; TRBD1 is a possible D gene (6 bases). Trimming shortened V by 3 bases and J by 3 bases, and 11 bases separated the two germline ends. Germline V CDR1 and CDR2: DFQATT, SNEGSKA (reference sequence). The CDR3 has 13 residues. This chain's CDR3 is CSASTGPDYGYTF. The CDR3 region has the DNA TGCAGTGCTAGTACAGGGCCGGACTATGGCTACACCTTC.

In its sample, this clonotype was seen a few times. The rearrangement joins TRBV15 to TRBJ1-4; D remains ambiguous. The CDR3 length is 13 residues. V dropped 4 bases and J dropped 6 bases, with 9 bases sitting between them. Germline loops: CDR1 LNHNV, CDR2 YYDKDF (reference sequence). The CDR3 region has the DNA TGTGCCACCAGCACAGAGAGTTATGAAAAACTGTTTTTT. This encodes CATSTESYEKLFF. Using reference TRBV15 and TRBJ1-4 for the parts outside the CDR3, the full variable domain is DAMVIQNPRYQVTQFGKPVTLSCSQTLNHNVMYWYQQKSSQAPKLLFHYYDKDFNNEADTPDNFQSRRPNTSFCFLDIRSPGLGDTAMYLCATSTESYEKLFFGSGTQLSVL.

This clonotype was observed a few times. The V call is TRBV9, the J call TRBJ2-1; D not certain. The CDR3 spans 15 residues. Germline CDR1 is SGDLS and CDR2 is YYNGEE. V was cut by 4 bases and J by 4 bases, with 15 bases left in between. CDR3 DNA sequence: TGTGCCAGCAGCCCCCCCCACCACCTGTACAATGAGCAGTTCTTC. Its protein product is CASSPPHHLYNEQFF.

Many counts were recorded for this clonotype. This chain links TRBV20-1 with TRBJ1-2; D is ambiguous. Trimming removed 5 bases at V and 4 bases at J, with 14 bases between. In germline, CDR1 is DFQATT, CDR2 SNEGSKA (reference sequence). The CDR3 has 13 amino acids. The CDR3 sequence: CSASPPPSYGYTF. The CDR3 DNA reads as TGCAGTGCTTCTCCGCCGCCTAGCTATGGCTACACCTTC.

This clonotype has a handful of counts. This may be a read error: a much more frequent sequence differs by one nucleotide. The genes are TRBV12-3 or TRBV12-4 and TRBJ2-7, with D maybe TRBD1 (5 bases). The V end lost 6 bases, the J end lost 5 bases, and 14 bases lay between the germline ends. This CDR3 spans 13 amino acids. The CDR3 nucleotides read TGTGCCAGCAGGTTACGCGACAGTCACGAGCAGTACTTC. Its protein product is CASRLRDSHEQYF.

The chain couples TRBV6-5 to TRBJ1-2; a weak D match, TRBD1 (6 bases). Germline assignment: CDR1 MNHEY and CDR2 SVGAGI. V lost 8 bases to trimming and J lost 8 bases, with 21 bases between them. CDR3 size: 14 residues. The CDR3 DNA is TGTGCCAGCGGCGAGGTTCAGGGGCGATGGGGCTACACCTTC. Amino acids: CASGEVQGRWGYTF.

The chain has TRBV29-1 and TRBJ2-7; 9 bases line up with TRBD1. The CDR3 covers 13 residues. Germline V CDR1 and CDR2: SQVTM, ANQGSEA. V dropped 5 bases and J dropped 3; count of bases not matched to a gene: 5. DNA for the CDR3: TGCAGCGTTTCCGGGACAGGGTTCTACGAGCAGTACTTC. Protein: CSVSGTGFYEQYF.

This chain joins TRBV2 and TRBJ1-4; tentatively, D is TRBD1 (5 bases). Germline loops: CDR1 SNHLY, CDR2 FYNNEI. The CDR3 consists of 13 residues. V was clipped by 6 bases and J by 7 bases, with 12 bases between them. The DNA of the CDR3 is TGTGCCAGCAGGTGGGGGGAAGGTGAAAAACTGTTTTTT. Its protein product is CASRWGEGEKLFF.

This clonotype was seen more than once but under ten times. CDR3 residues: CASSQGAVLSYEQYF. Here the CDR3 DNA reads TGTGCCAGCAGCCAGGGGGCTGTCCTCTCCTACGAGCAGTACTTC. The chain employs TRBV7-9 and TRBJ2-7, with 8 bases fitting TRBD1. The J segment lost 0 bases and the V segment lost 5 bases, leaving 6 bases of the junction unmatched. This CDR3 comprises 15 residues. Looked up from germline, CDR1 is SEHNR and CDR2 is FQNEAQ (reference sequence).